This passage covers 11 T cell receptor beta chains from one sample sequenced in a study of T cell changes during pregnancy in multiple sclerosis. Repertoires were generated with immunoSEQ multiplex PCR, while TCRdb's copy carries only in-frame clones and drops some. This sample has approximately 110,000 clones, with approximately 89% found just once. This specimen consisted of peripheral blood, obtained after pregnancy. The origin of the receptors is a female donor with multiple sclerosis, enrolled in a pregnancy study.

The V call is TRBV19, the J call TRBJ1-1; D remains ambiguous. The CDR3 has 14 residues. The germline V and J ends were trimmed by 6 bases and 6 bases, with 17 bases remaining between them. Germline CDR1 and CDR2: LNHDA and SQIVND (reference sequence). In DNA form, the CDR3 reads TGTGCCAGTAGCACCCGAGACATAAACGCTGAAGCTTTCTTT. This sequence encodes CASSTRDINAEAFF.

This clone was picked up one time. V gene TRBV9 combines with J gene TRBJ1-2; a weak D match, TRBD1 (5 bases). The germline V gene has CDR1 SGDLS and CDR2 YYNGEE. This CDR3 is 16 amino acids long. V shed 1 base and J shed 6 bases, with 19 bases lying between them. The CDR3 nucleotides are TGTGCCAGCAGCGTAACCGCTTTGGGGGGGGTCGATGGCTACACCTTC. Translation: CASSVTALGGVDGYTF. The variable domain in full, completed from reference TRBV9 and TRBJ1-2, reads DSGVTQTPKHLITATGQRVTLRCSPRSGDLSVYWYQQSLDQGLQFLIQYYNGEERAKGNILERFSAQQFPDLHSELNLSSLELGDSALYFCASSVTALGGVDGYTFGSGTRLTVV.

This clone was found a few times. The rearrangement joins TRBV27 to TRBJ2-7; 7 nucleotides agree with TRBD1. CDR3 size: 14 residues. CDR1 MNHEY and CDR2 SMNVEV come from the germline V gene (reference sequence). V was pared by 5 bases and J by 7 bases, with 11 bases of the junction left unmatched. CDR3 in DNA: TGTGCCAGCAGTCCGAGACAGGGATTGGAAGAGCAGTACTTC. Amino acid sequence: CASSPRQGLEEQYF.

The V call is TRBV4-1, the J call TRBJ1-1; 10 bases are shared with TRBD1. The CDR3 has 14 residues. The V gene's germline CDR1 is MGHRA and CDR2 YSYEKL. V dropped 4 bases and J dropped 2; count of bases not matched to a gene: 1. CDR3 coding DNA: TGCGCCAGCAGCCGGGACAGGGGAAACACTGAAGCTTTCTTT. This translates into CASSRDRGNTEAFF.

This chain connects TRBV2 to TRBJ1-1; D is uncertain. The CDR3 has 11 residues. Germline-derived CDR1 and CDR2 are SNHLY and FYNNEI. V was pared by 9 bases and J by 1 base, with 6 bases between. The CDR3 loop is CASRRNTEAFF. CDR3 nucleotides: TGTGCCAGTAGGAGGAACACTGAAGCTTTCTTT.

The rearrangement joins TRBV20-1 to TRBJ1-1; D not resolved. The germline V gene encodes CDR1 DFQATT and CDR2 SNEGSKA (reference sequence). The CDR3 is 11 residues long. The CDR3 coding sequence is TGCAGCACTCCGGGTGGTACTGAAGCTTTCTTT. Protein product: CSTPGGTEAFF.

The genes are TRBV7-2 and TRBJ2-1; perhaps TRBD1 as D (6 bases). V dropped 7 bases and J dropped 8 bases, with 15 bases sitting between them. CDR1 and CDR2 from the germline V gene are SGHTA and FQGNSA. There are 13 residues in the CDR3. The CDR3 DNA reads TGTGCCAGCACCACAACAGGGTACCATGAGCAGTTCTTC. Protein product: CASTTTGYHEQFF.

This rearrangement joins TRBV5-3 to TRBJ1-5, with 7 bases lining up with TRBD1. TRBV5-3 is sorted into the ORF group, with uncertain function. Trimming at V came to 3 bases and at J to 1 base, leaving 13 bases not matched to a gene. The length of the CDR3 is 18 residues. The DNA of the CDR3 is TGTGCCAGAAGCTGTGCCGAGCAGGGGGTAGTAAGCAATCAGCCCCAGCATTTT. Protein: CARSCAEQGVVSNQPQHF.

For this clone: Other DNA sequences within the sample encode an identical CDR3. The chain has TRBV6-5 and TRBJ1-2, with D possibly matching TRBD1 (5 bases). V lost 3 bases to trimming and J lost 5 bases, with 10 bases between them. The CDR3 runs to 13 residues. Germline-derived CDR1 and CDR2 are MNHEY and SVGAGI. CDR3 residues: CASSYGRVYGYTF. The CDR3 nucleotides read TGTGCCAGCAGTTATGGCAGGGTATATGGCTACACCTTC.

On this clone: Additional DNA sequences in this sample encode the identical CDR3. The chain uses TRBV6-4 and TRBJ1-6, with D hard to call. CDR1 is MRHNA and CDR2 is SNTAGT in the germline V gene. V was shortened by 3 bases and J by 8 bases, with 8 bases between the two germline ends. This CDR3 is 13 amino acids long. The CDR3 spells CASSEKRDSPLHF. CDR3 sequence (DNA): TGTGCCAGCAGTGAAAAACGGGATTCACCCCTCCACTTT.

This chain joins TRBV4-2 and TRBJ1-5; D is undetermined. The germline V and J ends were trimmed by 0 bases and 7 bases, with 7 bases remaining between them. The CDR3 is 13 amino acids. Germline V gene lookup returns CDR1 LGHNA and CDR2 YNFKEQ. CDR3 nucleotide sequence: TGTGCCAGCAGCCAAGACAGATTCCAGCCCCAGCATTTT. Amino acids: CASSQDRFQPQHF.